This record covers a single T cell receptor beta chain. The antigen remains unidentified. The data are from a study of shared clonotypes between healthy human individuals. Study-level findings and limits: A reduction in generation probabilities was seen for non-shared clonotypes relative to those shared by all four donors.

The authors distributed each subset's genomic DNA evenly over several immunoSEQ plates. The table came from immunoSEQ multiplex PCR; TCRdb's copy has only in-frame clones and leaves some out. Among hundreds of thousands of clones, roughly 95% were seen once, and the ten largest hold 0.095% to 0.13%. CD45RO negativity and positive selection for CCR7 defined naive CD8 cells, a population that excluded terminally differentiated effector memory CD45RA+ cells. Each of the donors was a healthy adult who was HIV-negative and had not had a recent acute infection or vaccination. Caucasian adults residing in Nashville, Tennessee made up all the donors. Sequenced: naive CD8+ T cells sorted from blood. The source is a woman in her 30s in good health.

Here the CDR3 DNA reads TGCGCCAGCAGCTTGGCCCCCGGGTTACTTGCCCTTGGCGGGGAGCTGTTTTTT. Protein: CASSLAPGLLALGGELFF. V is TRBV5-1 and J is TRBJ2-2; D is unclear. The germline V gene encodes CDR1 SGHRS and CDR2 YFSETQ. V lost 0 bases to trimming and J lost 7 bases, with 22 bases between them. The CDR3 is 18 residues long.